This T cell receptor beta chain was captured in a study of post-analysis software for immune sequencing data. Study in general: Secondary progressive, relapsing-remitting and progressive-relapsing multiple sclerosis were among the included disease courses.

CDR1 is MGHRA and CDR2 is YSYEKL in the germline V gene. The CDR3 is 18 amino acids. As regards this clonotype: Its matching antigen is unknown.

Included in the TCR beta cDNA libraries were unique molecular identifiers. TCRdb called the PCR reads again in MiXCR, with one record for every CDR3 protein. The sample shows 380,000 or so distinct CDR3 sequences, 30% to 45% of them seen only once. General observations from the study: By F measure, strong co-clustering occurred among samples prepared in the same batch. Patients showed TRBV5-6, TRBV5-1 and TRBV20-1 among about five TRBV segments more frequent than in controls. Comparison with controls showed significantly lower normalized Chao1 diversity in multiple sclerosis patients.

Specimen: blood. The source is a girl under 18 with multiple sclerosis. The chain has TRBV4-1 and TRBJ2-7; 13 bases fit TRBD2. The J call could be wrong; TRBJ2-5 is a better fit for the DNA end. The CDR3 DNA reads TGCGCCAGCAGCCAAGGCCCAGGACTAGCGGGGGCGCAGGAGACCCAGTACTTC. Encoded protein: CASSQGPGLAGAQETQYF.